This note documents a single T cell receptor (beta chain) sequence. The data derive from a study of shared T cell receptors in the human thymus. The method was immunoSEQ multiplex PCR; TCRdb's version includes in-frame clones alone and lacks a portion of them. The table shows hundreds of thousands of clones, with roughly 86% occurring only once. This CDR3 has 14 amino acids. Germline assignment: CDR1 SNHLY and CDR2 FYNNEI. J lost 1 base, V lost 9 bases, and 6 bases had no gene match. These data also featured in a second study, about human thymus T cells.

Sequencing input: thymocytes. V and J are TRBV2 and TRBJ1-5, with TRBD1 identical over 7 bases. The sequence was collected from a boy under two years old with a congenital heart defect. The CDR3 DNA reads TGTGCCAGGAGTACGACAGGGAGCAATCAGCCCCAGCATTTT. The encoded protein is CARSTTGSNQPQHF.